This is a list of T cell receptor beta chains from one sample in a study of cytomegalovirus exposure and HLA in healthy donors. TCRdb's table, derived via immunoSEQ multiplex PCR, lists solely in-frame clones and lacks some. This sample's table has approximately 75,000 clones. The specimen was PBMCs. All receptors derive from a boy aged 5 to 17 in good health and CMV-seronegative. The CDR3 runs from the conserved cysteine through the conserved F or W. Fields, in order: V gene, D gene, J gene, CDR3 protein, CDR3 DNA. A D gene is named only where the DNA matches it firmly.

>TRBV7-2|TRBD2|TRBJ2-1
CASSRPPSGSLDNEQFF
TGTGCCAGCAGCCGCCCCCCTAGCGGGAGTCTCGACAATGAGCAGTTCTTC
>TRBV5-4|TRBD2|TRBJ2-5
CASSLAIGGRQETQYF
TGTGCCAGCAGCTTGGCCATCGGGGGGAGACAAGAGACCCAGTACTTC
>TRBV18|.|TRBJ2-5
CASSPPSSQETQYF
TGTGCCAGCTCACCACCGAGCTCCCAAGAGACCCAGTACTTC
>TRBV4-3|TRBD1|TRBJ1-4
CASTKGQARDEKLFF
TGCGCCAGCACCAAAGGACAGGCACGGGATGAAAAACTGTTTTTT
>TRBV19|.|TRBJ2-5
CASSIILSETQYF
TGTGCCAGTAGTATCATACTTTCAGAGACCCAGTACTTC
>TRBV9|TRBD2|TRBJ2-7
CASSVRTSGGVSSSYEQYF
TGTGCCAGCAGCGTTAGGACTAGCGGGGGAGTGTCGAGCTCCTACGAGCAGTACTTC
>TRBV5-1|TRBD1|TRBJ2-7
CASSSLGTASTYEQYF
TGCGCCAGCAGCTCACTCGGGACAGCGAGCACCTACGAGCAGTACTTC
>TRBV13|TRBD1|TRBJ2-5
CASSQGTEETQYF
TGTGCCAGCAGCCAGGGGACAGAAGAGACCCAGTACTTC
>TRBV30|.|TRBJ2-3
CAWSLVGPTDTQYF
TGTGCCTGGAGTTTAGTGGGGCCGACAGATACGCAGTATTTT
>TRBV7-7|.|TRBJ2-5
CASSLYRDDETQYF
TGTGCCAGCAGCTTGTACAGGGATGATGAGACCCAGTACTTC
>TRBV2|.|TRBJ2-7
CASNLGPSYEQYF
TGTGCCAGCAATTTGGGGCCTTCCTACGAGCAGTACTTC
>TRBV14|.|TRBJ1-2
CASSQVFYYGYTF
TGTGCCAGCAGCCAAGTGTTCTACTATGGCTACACCTTC
>TRBV5-1|.|TRBJ2-3
CASSLGERTDTQYF
TGCGCCAGCAGCCTTGGGGAGCGTACAGATACGCAGTATTTT
>TRBV27|.|TRBJ2-3
CASSWTGNQDTQYF
TGTGCCAGCAGTTGGACGGGAAACCAGGATACGCAGTATTTT
>TRBV5-1|TRBD1|TRBJ2-7
CASSPAWTGGVDEQYF
TGCGCCAGCAGCCCCGCTTGGACAGGGGGTGTTGACGAGCAGTACTTC
>TRBV15|.|TRBJ2-7
CATSRDARLPYEQYF
TGTGCCACCAGCAGAGATGCTAGGCTACCCTACGAGCAGTACTTC
>TRBV14|TRBD1|TRBJ1-2
CASSPRTGLGYTF
TGTGCCAGCAGCCCCAGGACAGGGCTCGGCTACACCTTC
>TRBV5-6|.|TRBJ2-7
CASSFLGDSPYEQYF
TGTGCCAGCAGCTTTCTGGGAGATTCACCCTACGAGCAGTACTTC
>TRBV7-9|.|TRBJ2-5
CASSLLAGFRVGQETQYF
TGTGCCAGCAGCTTATTGGCAGGTTTTAGAGTCGGCCAAGAGACCCAGTACTTC
>TRBV9|.|TRBJ2-7
CASSVGGPGAYEQYF
TGTGCCAGCAGCGTGGGGGGACCGGGGGCCTACGAGCAGTACTTC
>TRBV6-5|TRBD1|TRBJ1-2
CASTRTGGFYGYTF
TGTGCCAGCACGCGGACAGGGGGATTCTATGGCTACACCTTC
>TRBV30|TRBD1|TRBJ1-2
CAWTSGTEGYGYTF
TGTGCCTGGACTTCCGGGACAGAGGGCTATGGCTACACCTTC
>TRBV5-1|TRBD2|TRBJ2-1
CASTSSGGYNEQFF
TGCGCCAGCACCTCTAGCGGGGGCTACAATGAGCAGTTCTTC
>TRBV9|TRBD1|TRBJ2-3
CASSRQGSSTDTQYF
TGTGCCAGCAGCCGACAGGGTTCTAGCACAGATACGCAGTATTTT
>TRBV18|.|TRBJ1-1
CASSSGGTNTEAFF
TGTGCCAGCTCCTCCGGAGGGACGAACACTGAAGCTTTCTTT
>TRBV6-1|TRBD1|TRBJ1-1
CASSLRGRTEAFF
TGTGCCAGCAGTCTCAGGGGGCGGACTGAAGCTTTCTTT
>TRBV9|TRBD2|TRBJ2-3
CASSAWGGSTDTQYF
TGTGCCAGCAGCGCGTGGGGGGGTAGCACAGATACGCAGTATTTT
>TRBV5-5|.|TRBJ1-5
CASSLTAADYSNQPQHF
TGTGCCAGCAGCTTGACGGCAGCCGACTATAGCAATCAGCCCCAGCATTTT
>TRBV9|TRBD2|TRBJ2-1
CASSNLAGDNEQFF
TGTGCCAGCAGCAACTTAGCGGGAGACAATGAGCAGTTCTTC
>TRBV18|TRBD1|TRBJ1-2
CASSPGQGASAGYGYTF
TGTGCCAGCTCACCCGGACAGGGGGCTTCGGCCGGCTATGGCTACACCTTC
>TRBV7-9|.|TRBJ2-5
CASSLWGEETQYF
TGTGCCAGCAGCTTATGGGGGGAAGAGACCCAGTACTTC
>TRBV30|.|TRBJ1-2
CAWSATPNDDYGYTF
TGTGCCTGGAGTGCGACACCAAATGACGACTATGGCTACACCTTC
>TRBV7-6|.|TRBJ2-3
CASSLGGGGNTDTQYF
TGTGCCAGCAGCTTAGGAGGGGGGGGCAACACAGATACGCAGTATTTT
>TRBV19|.|TRBJ1-5
CASSTPLEEPQHF
TGTGCCAGTAGTACTCCTTTGGAGGAGCCCCAGCATTTT
>TRBV5-1|TRBD1|TRBJ2-7
CASSLVTGTGTSYEQYF
TGCGCCAGCAGCCTGGTTACCGGGACAGGAACTTCCTACGAGCAGTACTTC
>TRBV5-6|.|TRBJ1-1
CASSFERGEAFF
TGTGCCAGCAGCTTCGAAAGGGGCGAAGCTTTCTTT
>TRBV7-2|TRBD1|TRBJ1-2
CASSLGTGIRGNGYTF
TGTGCCAGCAGCCTCGGGACAGGGATTCGTGGAAATGGCTACACCTTC
>TRBV15|TRBD2|TRBJ2-7
CATSREIAGGSYEQYF
TGTGCCACCAGCAGAGAAATAGCGGGAGGCTCCTACGAGCAGTACTTC
>TRBV19|.|TRBJ1-1
CASSWVQAMNTEAFF
TGTGCCAGTAGTTGGGTTCAGGCCATGAACACTGAAGCTTTCTTT
>TRBV5-1|TRBD2|TRBJ2-7
CASSAASGGAYEQYF
TGCGCCAGCAGCGCCGCTAGCGGGGGGGCCTACGAGCAGTACTTC
>TRBV18|.|TRBJ2-7
CASSPSTGAYEQYF
TGTGCCAGCTCACCATCGACAGGCGCCTACGAGCAGTACTTC
>TRBV27|TRBD1|TRBJ2-1
CASSLRQGAPYNEQFF
TGTGCCAGCAGTTTAAGGCAGGGGGCGCCGTACAATGAGCAGTTCTTC
>TRBV4-1|TRBD1|TRBJ2-5
CASSPLPGQGRETQYF
TGCGCCAGCAGCCCTCTACCGGGACAGGGAAGAGAGACCCAGTACTTC
>TRBV30|.|TRBJ1-5
CAAGRDQPQHF
TGTGCCGCGGGACGGGATCAGCCCCAGCATTTT
>TRBV9|.|TRBJ2-7
CASSTNIAQTYEQYF
TGTGCCAGCAGCACTAATATAGCGCAAACCTACGAGCAGTACTTC
>TRBV13|TRBD2|TRBJ2-7
CASSPGLGAYEQYF
TGTGCCAGCAGCCCAGGACTAGGGGCCTACGAGCAGTACTTC
>TRBV9|.|TRBJ2-7
CASSVGTGLPHEQYF
TGTGCCAGCAGCGTCGGAACGGGACTCCCACACGAGCAGTACTTC
>TRBV18|.|TRBJ2-1
CASSPDSVLYNEQFF
TGTGCCAGCTCACCGGACAGCGTTTTGTACAATGAGCAGTTCTTC
>TRBV4-1|.|TRBJ1-1
CASSQDPGVAEAFF
TGCGCCAGCAGCCAAGATCCCGGGGTTGCTGAAGCTTTCTTT
>TRBV5-1|TRBD1|TRBJ2-2
CASSSDRVGTGELFF
TGCGCCAGCAGCAGCGACAGGGTTGGGACCGGGGAGCTGTTTTTT